This T cell receptor (beta chain) stems from a study of early T cells in non-severe SARS-CoV-2 infection. MiXCR, applied by TCRdb to the 5' RACE reads, yields one record per CDR3 protein. The data show around 80,000 distinct CDR3 sequences, under 15% seen once. The CDR3 runs 19 residues. The V and J ends lost 2 bases and 0 bases, in that order; junction bases with no gene match: 10. Germline CDR1 and CDR2: MGHRA and YSYEKL. Sequenced sample: whole blood. V gene TRBV4-1 combines with J gene TRBJ2-3, with 11 bases identical to TRBD2. This sequence was found in an adult who was a healthcare worker with PCR-confirmed SARS-CoV-2 infection or an uninfected control (not recorded which). The CDR3 DNA follows: TGCGCCAGCAGCCAACCCCCGCTAGCGGGGGGCCCCAGCACAGATACGCAGTATTTT. It codes for CASSQPPLAGGPSTDTQYF.